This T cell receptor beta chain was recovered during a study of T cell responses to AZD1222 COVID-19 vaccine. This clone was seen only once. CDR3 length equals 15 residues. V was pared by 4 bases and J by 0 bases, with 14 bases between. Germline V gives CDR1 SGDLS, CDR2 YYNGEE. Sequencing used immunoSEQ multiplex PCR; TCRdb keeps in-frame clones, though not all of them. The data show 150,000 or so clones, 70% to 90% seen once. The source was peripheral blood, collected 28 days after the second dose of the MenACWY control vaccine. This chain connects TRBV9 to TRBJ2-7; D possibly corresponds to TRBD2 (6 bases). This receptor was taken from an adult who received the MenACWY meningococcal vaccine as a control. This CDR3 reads CASSQGAGSSYEQYF. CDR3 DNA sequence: TGTGCCAGCAGCCAAGGTGCGGGATCCTCCTACGAGCAGTACTTC.